This TCR beta chain was sequenced during a study of blood T cells in healthy people across ages. About this clonotype itself: The target antigen is unknown.

Study-wide results and limits: Both naive CD4+ cell counts and diversity were greater in long-lived donors than in aged donors.

Trimming took 6 bases from V and 3 from J, leaving 14 bases between them. Germline CDR1 and CDR2: SQVTM and ANQGSEA. This CDR3 comprises 14 residues. All donors came from Russia, were Caucasian and healthy, and spanned ages roughly 6 to 100. Using a J-beta primer mix together with a sample-barcoded 5' primer, a second PCR was run for roughly 6 to 12 cycles. All cDNA molecules were each tagged by a template-switch adaptor with 12 random nucleotides. In TCRdb, the 5' RACE reads were re-called with MiXCR into one record per CDR3 protein. The table includes fewer than 950,000 distinct CDR3 sequences, around 34% detected once.

Source material: blood. The sequence was obtained from a man aged 18 to 35 in good health. The chain carries TRBV29-1 and TRBJ2-2, with D possibly being TRBD2 (7 bases). The CDR3 spells CSVAGGPDTGELFF. DNA for the CDR3: TGCAGCGTCGCCGGGGGGCCCGACACCGGGGAGCTGTTTTTT.